The T cell receptor beta chain under discussion was sequenced for a study of blood T cells in healthy people across ages. Findings and caveats of the study: No one knew whether donors had CMV, which possibly confounded expanded clonotype changes.

Germline trimming cut 1 base from V and 4 bases from J; bases unmatched to any gene: 3. Looked up from germline, CDR1 is MDHEN and CDR2 is SYDVKM. The CDR3 has 15 amino acids. The use of a sample-barcoded 5' primer and a J-beta primer mix characterized a second PCR of about 6 to 11 cycles. TCRdb re-called the 5' RACE reads with MiXCR, one entry per CDR3 protein. The data show over 1,300,000 distinct CDR3 sequences, around 55% seen once. Individuals who donated were healthy Caucasians from Russia aged 6 to 90. A word on this clonotype: The antigen is not known. The missing conserved phenylalanine or tryptophan at the end of this CDR3 makes a read error likely.

This clonotype originated in a man between 18 and 29 years old in good health. This rearrangement joins TRBV28 to TRBJ1-5; 8 bases match TRBD1. Material: blood. Here the CDR3 reads CASSLFGTGNQPQHS. CDR3 DNA sequence: TGTGCCAGCAGTTTATTCGGGACAGGAAATCAGCCCCAGCATTCT.